This note documents a single T cell receptor (beta chain) sequence. Its cognate antigen is unknown. This sample was taken from a study of T cells in localized non-small cell lung cancer. Profiling relied on immunoSEQ multiplex PCR, and the TCRdb table lists in-frame clones only, not all of them. Of tens of thousands of clones in the sample, roughly 89% were seen once. V was cut by 0 bases and J by 6 bases, with 18 bases left in between. CDR3 length: 16 residues. Germline assignment: CDR1 LGHNA and CDR2 YSLEER. Broader study findings: There were a median around 57 of the top 100 tumor clones appearing in adjacent lung. Elevated circulating T cell density in blood was associated with longer overall survival. It was uninvolved adjacent lung that showed the highest T cell clonality, exceeding tumor.

The V call is TRBV4-3, the J call TRBJ2-7, with D unresolved. The sample consisted of peripheral blood, taken before any cancer treatment. The receptor's source is a male donor aged 60 or over with stage III squamous cell lung carcinoma. The CDR3 region is CASSQDRVPSRSEQYF. The CDR3 DNA is TGCGCCAGCAGCCAAGATCGCGTCCCCTCCAGGAGCGAGCAGTACTTC.